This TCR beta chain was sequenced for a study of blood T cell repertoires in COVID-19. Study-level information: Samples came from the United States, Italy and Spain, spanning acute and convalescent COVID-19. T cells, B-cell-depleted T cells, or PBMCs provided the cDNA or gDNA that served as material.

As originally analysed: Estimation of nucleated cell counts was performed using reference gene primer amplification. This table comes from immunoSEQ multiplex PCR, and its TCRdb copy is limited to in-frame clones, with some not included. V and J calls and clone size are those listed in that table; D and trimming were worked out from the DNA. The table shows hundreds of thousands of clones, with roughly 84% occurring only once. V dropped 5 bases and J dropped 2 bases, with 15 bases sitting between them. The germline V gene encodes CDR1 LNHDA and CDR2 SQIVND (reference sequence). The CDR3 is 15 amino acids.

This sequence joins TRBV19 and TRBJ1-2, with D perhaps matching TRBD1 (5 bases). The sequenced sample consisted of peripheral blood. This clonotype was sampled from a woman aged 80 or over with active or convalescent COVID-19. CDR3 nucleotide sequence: TGTGCCAGTAGTCTGTTGGCCAGGGTCAACTATGGCTACACCTTC. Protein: CASSLLARVNYGYTF. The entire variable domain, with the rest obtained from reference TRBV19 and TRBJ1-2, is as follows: DGGITQSPKYLFRKEGQNVTLSCEQNLNHDAMYWYRQDPGQGLRLIYYSQIVNDFQKGDIAEGYSVSREKKESFPLTVTSAQKNPTAFYLCASSLLARVNYGYTFGSGTRLTVV.